These 20 T cell receptor beta chains were all obtained from the same sample, sequenced in a study of TIL therapy for anti-PD-1-resistant metastatic lung cancer. This was the immunoSEQ v3 assay. Clones were sequenced by immunoSEQ multiplex PCR, and TCRdb holds only the in-frame ones, with some missing. The table lists roughly 60,000 clones, around 87% of them singletons. Time point: pre-treatment sample, taken before nivolumab and TIL therapy. The sequenced sample was blood, obtained at baseline. These receptors all come from a person between 25 and 79 years old with non-small cell lung cancer.

V gene TRBV28 combines with J gene TRBJ1-2, with D possibly being TRBD1 (5 bases). CDR1 and CDR2 (germline): MDHEN, SYDVKM. The CDR3 covers 14 residues. V was shortened by 0 bases and J by 8 bases, with 13 bases between the two germline ends. The CDR3 DNA reads as TGTGCCAGCAGTTTATGGGACGGTCAGGGAGGCTACACCTTC. Its translation is CASSLWDGQGGYTF.

The chain combines TRBV28 with TRBJ2-7; 9 bases map to TRBD1. The CDR3 runs to 13 residues. The V gene's germline CDR1 is MDHEN and CDR2 SYDVKM. Trimming removed 4 bases from V and 6 bases from J; junction bases left unmatched: 4. CDR3 coding DNA: TGTGCCAGCAGTTCGGGGACAGGGCCCGAGCAGTACTTC. Its protein is CASSSGTGPEQYF. The variable domain in full, completed from reference TRBV28 and TRBJ2-7, reads DVKVTQSSRYLVKRTGEKVFLECVQDMDHENMFWYRQDPGLGLRLIYFSYDVKMKEKGDIPEGYSVSREKKERFSLILESASTNQTSMYLCASSSGTGPEQYFGPGTRLTVT.

The rearrangement links TRBV24-1 to TRBJ1-5, with D possibly TRBD1 on 5 matching bases. Germline V gene lookup returns CDR1 KGHDR and CDR2 SFDVKD. V gave up 3 bases and J gave up 6 bases, with 8 bases separating them. The CDR3 sequence is 13 residues long. The CDR3, as DNA: TGTGCCACCAGTGATATAGGGGTTCAGCCCCAGCATTTT. This gives the protein CATSDIGVQPQHF.

The chain joins TRBV2 to TRBJ1-2; TRBD1 is a possible D gene (5 bases). This CDR3 contains 11 residues. From germline, CDR1 is SNHLY and CDR2 FYNNEI. The germline V and J ends were trimmed by 7 bases and 4 bases, with 7 bases remaining between them. The CDR3 here is CASNGGYGYTF. The CDR3 nucleotides read TGTGCCAGCAACGGGGGCTATGGCTACACCTTC.

This chain connects TRBV6-4 to TRBJ1-2; D possibly corresponds to TRBD1 (6 bases). The CDR3 spans 14 residues. CDR1 MRHNA and CDR2 SNTAGT come from the germline V gene. V shed 7 bases and J shed 8 bases, with 20 bases lying between them. The CDR3 sequence is CASKTTSGAEGYTF. The CDR3 region has the DNA TGTGCCAGCAAGACCACTTCAGGGGCGGAGGGCTACACCTTC.

The genes are TRBV6-5 and TRBJ1-2; 9 positions match TRBD1. Germline CDR1 and CDR2: MNHEY and SVGAGI. The CDR3 is 16 amino acids. With V trimmed by 1 base and J by 8 bases, 11 bases remained unmatched. The DNA of the CDR3 is TGTGCCAGCAGTTACTACTCGGGACAGGGAGTTAAAGGCTACACCTTC. Translation: CASSYYSGQGVKGYTF.

CDR3 sequence: CATSDFPGGPPPYNEQFF. The CDR3 DNA reads TGTGCCACCAGTGATTTTCCGGGAGGGCCCCCTCCTTACAATGAGCAGTTCTTC. The gene calls are TRBV24-1 and TRBJ2-1; TRBD2 matches at 8 bases. V lost 1 base and J lost 4; bases outside the gene matches: 11. This CDR3 is built from 18 residues. Germline V lookup: CDR1 KGHDR, CDR2 SFDVKD.

This chain links TRBV5-6 with TRBJ2-1; a weak D match, TRBD2 (6 bases). Between the trimmed V and J ends, which lost 2 bases and 9 bases, there was a span of 15 bases. The V gene's germline CDR1 is SGHDT and CDR2 YYEEEE. The CDR3 is 14 amino acids. The CDR3 sequence: CASSFPAAAGEQFF. The CDR3 DNA follows: TGTGCCAGCAGCTTCCCGGCGGCAGCGGGTGAGCAGTTCTTC.

CDR3 bases: TGTGCCAGTAGTAAACGAGTTCTTACAGATACGCAGTATTTT. The encoded protein is CASSKRVLTDTQYF. The J gene is TRBJ2-3, the V gene TRBV19; D gene unclear. Trimming cost V 4 bases and J 3 bases, with 11 bases left between them. Germline CDR1 reads LNHDA; CDR2 reads SQIVND (reference sequence). The CDR3 runs to 14 residues.

V and J are TRBV28 and TRBJ1-2; D is perhaps TRBD1 (5 bases). CDR1 is MDHEN and CDR2 is SYDVKM in the germline V gene. Between the trimmed V and J ends, which lost 6 bases and 1 base, there was a span of 15 bases. This CDR3 region has 15 residues. The CDR3 region is CASRQQDRDNYGYTF. For the CDR3, the DNA is TGTGCCAGCAGACAACAAGACAGAGATAACTATGGCTACACCTTC.

The chain couples TRBV5-1 to TRBJ2-7, with 7 positions matching TRBD1. V was pared by 2 bases and J by 0 bases, with 5 bases of the junction left unmatched. The CDR3 is 15 residues long. Germline V gene lookup returns CDR1 SGHRS and CDR2 YFSETQ. The CDR3 loop reads CASSFTGQSSYEQYF. CDR3 bases: TGCGCCAGCAGCTTCACGGGACAGAGCTCCTACGAGCAGTACTTC.

The chain recombines TRBV28 with TRBJ1-1; possibly TRBD1 for D (6 bases). Germline CDR1 and CDR2: MDHEN and SYDVKM. There are 15 residues in the CDR3. Trimming took off 5 bases at V and 7 bases at J, with 20 bases between the two ends. CDR3 region: CASSTQGLGFVEAFF. CDR3 bases: TGTGCCAGCAGTACTCAGGGGTTAGGGTTCGTTGAAGCTTTCTTT.

The J gene is TRBJ2-1, the V gene TRBV27; 11 bases match TRBD2. Germline CDR1 reads MNHEY; CDR2 reads SMNVEV (reference sequence). The CDR3 has 16 amino acids. Germline trimming cut 5 bases from V and 4 bases from J; bases unmatched to any gene: 7. The DNA of the CDR3 is TGTGCCAGCAGTCCCCTTAGCGGGAGGGGGTACAATGAGCAGTTCTTC. It is translated as CASSPLSGRGYNEQFF.

This clone occurred once. V and J are TRBV6-6 and TRBJ2-1, with 8 bases lining up with TRBD1. This CDR3 has 13 amino acids. Germline V CDR1 and CDR2: MNHNY, SVGAGI (reference sequence). The J segment lost 7 bases and the V segment lost 5 bases, leaving 4 bases of the junction unmatched. CDR3 loop: CASSPDRGNEQFF. CDR3 coding DNA: TGTGCCAGCAGTCCCGACAGGGGTAATGAGCAGTTCTTC.

The table lists this clone with a count of one. The CDR3 reads CASSSRQSTTYEQYF. In DNA, the CDR3 is TGTGCCAGCAGCTCAAGACAGAGTACTACCTACGAGCAGTACTTC. The chain joins TRBV7-2 to TRBJ2-7; maybe TRBD1 (5 bases). V was cut by 4 bases and J by 2 bases, with 15 bases left in between. This CDR3 is built from 15 residues. The germline gives CDR1 SGHTA, CDR2 FQGNSA.

The V gene is TRBV12-5, the J gene TRBJ2-3; 7 bases match TRBD1. The CDR3 runs to 14 residues. Germline trimming cut 5 bases from V and 1 base from J; bases unmatched to any gene: 3. In germline, CDR1 is LGHNT, CDR2 FRNRAP. The CDR3 loop reads CASGLGQGTDTQYF. The CDR3 region has the DNA TGTGCTAGTGGTCTCGGACAGGGCACAGATACGCAGTATTTT. Using reference TRBV12-5 and TRBJ2-3 for the parts outside the CDR3, the full variable domain is DARVTQTPRHKVTEMGQEVTMRCQPILGHNTVFWYRQTMMQGLELLAYFRNRAPLDDSGMPKDRFSAEMPDATLATLKIQPSEPRDSAVYFCASGLGQGTDTQYFGPGTRLTVL.

V gene TRBV28 combines with J gene TRBJ1-4; 9 bases agree with TRBD1. V lost 6 bases to trimming and J lost 8 bases; unmatched junction nucleotides: 10. Germline CDR1 MDHEN, CDR2 SYDVKM. The CDR3 has 15 residues. The DNA of the CDR3 is TGTGCCAGCAGCACCGTCGGGACAGGGTGGGAAAAACTGTTTTTT. Translation: CASSTVGTGWEKLFF.

The chain joins TRBV11-2 to TRBJ2-7; TRBD1 or TRBD2 may be the D gene (5 bases each). The germline V gene has CDR1 SGHAT and CDR2 FQNNGV. This CDR3 region has 14 residues. Between the trimmed V and J ends, which lost 3 bases and 2 bases, there was a span of 11 bases. CDR3 coding DNA: TGTGCCAGCAGCTTCTCGGGACGGCCCTACGAGCAGTACTTC. Translation gives CASSFSGRPYEQYF.

V and J are TRBV12-2 and TRBJ2-2; the DNA was not compared with TRBD2, the D call given in the table. TRBV12-2 is a pseudogene locus. The CDR3 totals 13 residues. CDR3 in amino acids: CASRLAGLARLFF. The CDR3, as DNA: TGTGCAAGTCGCTTAGCGGGACTAGCGAGGCTGTTTTTT.

The J gene is TRBJ2-7, the V gene TRBV6-5; perhaps TRBD1 as D (5 bases). The CDR3 spans 12 residues. From germline, CDR1 is MNHEY and CDR2 SVGAGI. Between the trimmed V and J ends, which lost 4 bases and 6 bases, there was a span of 10 bases. In nucleotides, the CDR3 is TGTGCCAGCAGTTCAGGGCCGAGCGAGCAGTACTTC. It specifies CASSSGPSEQYF.